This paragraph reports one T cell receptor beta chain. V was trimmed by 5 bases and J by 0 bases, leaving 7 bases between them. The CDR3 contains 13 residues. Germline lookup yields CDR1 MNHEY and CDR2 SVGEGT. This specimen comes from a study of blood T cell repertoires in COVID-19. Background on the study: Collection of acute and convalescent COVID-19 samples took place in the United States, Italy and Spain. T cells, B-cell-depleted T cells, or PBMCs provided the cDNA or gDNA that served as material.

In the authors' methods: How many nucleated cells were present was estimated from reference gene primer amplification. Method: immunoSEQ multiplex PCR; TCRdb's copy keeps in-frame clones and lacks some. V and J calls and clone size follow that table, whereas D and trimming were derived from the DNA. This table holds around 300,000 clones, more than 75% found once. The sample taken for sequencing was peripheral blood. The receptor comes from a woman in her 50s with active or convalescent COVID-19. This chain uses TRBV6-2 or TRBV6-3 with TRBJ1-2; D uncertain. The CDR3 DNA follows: TGTGCCAGCAGTCCGACAACTAACTATGGCTACACCTTC. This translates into CASSPTTNYGYTF.